This TCR beta chain was recovered during a study of blood T cell repertoires in COVID-19. The wider study: The samples span acute and convalescent COVID-19 from the United States, Italy and Spain.

Germline loops: CDR1 MNHEY, CDR2 SVGEGT. The J segment lost 7 bases and the V segment lost 6 bases, leaving 14 bases of the junction unmatched. CDR3 length: 15 residues. Per the original data handling: Reference gene primers were amplified, and this amplification served to estimate nucleated cell counts. TCRdb's table, derived via immunoSEQ multiplex PCR, lists solely in-frame clones and lacks some. V and J calls and clone size follow that table, whereas D and trimming were derived from the DNA. The sample shows 380,000 or so clones, less than 90% of them seen only once. The sequenced sample consisted of peripheral blood. This receptor was taken from a woman aged 55-69 years with COVID-19, enrolled during active disease. The gene calls are TRBV6-2 or TRBV6-3 and TRBJ1-1, with TRBD1 matching 7 bases. The CDR3 bases are TGTGCCAGCAGCGATTACGGAACAGGGGCATATGAAGCTTTCTTT. Its translation is CASSDYGTGAYEAFF.